This is a list of T cell receptor beta chains from one sample in a study of neurological immune-mediated disorders. TCRdb reanalysed the 5' RACE reads using MiXCR and keeps one entry per CDR3 protein. The sample lists 55,000 to 70,000 distinct CDR3 sequences; roughly an eighth were seen once. Sequenced: PBMCs. Source of these receptors: a man aged 60 to 75 in good health. Each CDR3 is given without its conserved first and last residue.

J gene | V gene | CDR3 protein
TRBJ1-5 | TRBV20-1 | SARGGNSNQPQH
TRBJ1-2 | TRBV20-1 | SARNRGAGGYT
TRBJ2-2 | TRBV12-3/TRBV12-4 | ASSSQSATGHYTFGSGTTGELF
TRBJ1-3 | TRBV7-8 | ASSPSGVRVNTIY
TRBJ2-4 | TRBV7-2 | ASRPGGATNIQY
TRBJ2-5 | TRBV10-1 | ASSSIGLAVYGTQY
TRBJ2-3 | TRBV4-2 | ASSQDLAGGTDTQY
TRBJ2-5 | TRBV7-2 | ASSSLGPPAAQY
TRBJ2-5 | TRBV5-1 | ASSSWTQETQY
TRBJ1-4 | TRBV20-1 | SAAAGAFATNEKLF
TRBJ2-7 | TRBV29-1 | SASASGQGPGLLKQY
TRBJ1-1 | TRBV20-1 | SEGAVDAEAF
TRBJ2-2 | TRBV6-5 | ASSYFSPLGNTGELF
TRBJ2-6 | TRBV28 | ASIGTVGSGANVLT
TRBJ2-3 | TRBV7-2 | ASSAGLAGGLTDTQY
TRBJ1-1 | TRBV18 | ASSPRTDTEAF
TRBJ2-3 | TRBV5-1 | ASSLVAGGTTDTQY
TRBJ1-5 | TRBV15 | ATSRGGSYNQPQH
TRBJ2-1 | TRBV2 | ASSDPGQRYNEQF
TRBJ2-7 | TRBV7-2 | ASSPGKNEQY
TRBJ2-5 | TRBV12-3/TRBV12-4 | ASNPAGQETQY
TRBJ2-4 | TRBV7-2 | ASSKGAAGGLNIQY
TRBJ2-1 | TRBV4-3 | ATSGTIYNEQF
TRBJ1-1 | TRBV7-2 | ASSLAGGQNTEAF
TRBJ1-5 | TRBV7-2 | ASSFSNQPQH
TRBJ1-2 | TRBV5-5 | ASSLADSNYGYT
TRBJ1-6 | TRBV20-1 | SARTPGHPTPSYNSPLH
TRBJ2-7 | TRBV3-1 | ASSQRGAGSSYEQY
TRBJ2-5 | TRBV7-2 | ASSLKVAGRETQY
TRBJ2-4 | TRBV12-3/TRBV12-4 | ASSLRDPENIQY
TRBJ2-7 | TRBV20-1 | SVQNPGGDYEQY
TRBJ2-2 | TRBV6-2/TRBV6-3 | ASRRTGGNTGELF
TRBJ1-3 | TRBV6-5 | ASSYSSDREGNTIY
TRBJ2-5 | TRBV9 | ASSAGQGWETQY
TRBJ2-2 | TRBV20-1 | SARAGLAGGRDTGELF
TRBJ2-4 | TRBV3-1 | ASSQGQAEFLAKNIQY
TRBJ2-2 | TRBV7-3 | ASSPLPGNTGELF
TRBJ2-3 | TRBV12-3/TRBV12-4 | ASSLGGEDTQY
TRBJ2-1 | TRBV12-3/TRBV12-4 | ATGLDSSSYNEQF
TRBJ2-3 | TRBV20-1 | SATPGQGRTDTQY
TRBJ1-2 | TRBV20-1 | SARDGRDRNYGYT
TRBJ2-3 | TRBV5-1 | ASSSTSGVSGDTQY
TRBJ1-4 | TRBV4-2 | ASGAGTGPEKLF
TRBJ1-2 | TRBV15 | ATSRDHTANYGYT
TRBJ1-1 | TRBV28 | ASSLWDRENAEAF
TRBJ2-7 | TRBV5-1 | ASSTGQVSYEQY
TRBJ2-2 | TRBV20-1 | SEREYSNTGELF
TRBJ1-5 | TRBV18 | ASSGKGPQPQH
TRBJ2-7 | TRBV20-1 | SFQTLTGAYEQY
TRBJ1-1 | TRBV6-2/TRBV6-3 | ASSDRRAEAF